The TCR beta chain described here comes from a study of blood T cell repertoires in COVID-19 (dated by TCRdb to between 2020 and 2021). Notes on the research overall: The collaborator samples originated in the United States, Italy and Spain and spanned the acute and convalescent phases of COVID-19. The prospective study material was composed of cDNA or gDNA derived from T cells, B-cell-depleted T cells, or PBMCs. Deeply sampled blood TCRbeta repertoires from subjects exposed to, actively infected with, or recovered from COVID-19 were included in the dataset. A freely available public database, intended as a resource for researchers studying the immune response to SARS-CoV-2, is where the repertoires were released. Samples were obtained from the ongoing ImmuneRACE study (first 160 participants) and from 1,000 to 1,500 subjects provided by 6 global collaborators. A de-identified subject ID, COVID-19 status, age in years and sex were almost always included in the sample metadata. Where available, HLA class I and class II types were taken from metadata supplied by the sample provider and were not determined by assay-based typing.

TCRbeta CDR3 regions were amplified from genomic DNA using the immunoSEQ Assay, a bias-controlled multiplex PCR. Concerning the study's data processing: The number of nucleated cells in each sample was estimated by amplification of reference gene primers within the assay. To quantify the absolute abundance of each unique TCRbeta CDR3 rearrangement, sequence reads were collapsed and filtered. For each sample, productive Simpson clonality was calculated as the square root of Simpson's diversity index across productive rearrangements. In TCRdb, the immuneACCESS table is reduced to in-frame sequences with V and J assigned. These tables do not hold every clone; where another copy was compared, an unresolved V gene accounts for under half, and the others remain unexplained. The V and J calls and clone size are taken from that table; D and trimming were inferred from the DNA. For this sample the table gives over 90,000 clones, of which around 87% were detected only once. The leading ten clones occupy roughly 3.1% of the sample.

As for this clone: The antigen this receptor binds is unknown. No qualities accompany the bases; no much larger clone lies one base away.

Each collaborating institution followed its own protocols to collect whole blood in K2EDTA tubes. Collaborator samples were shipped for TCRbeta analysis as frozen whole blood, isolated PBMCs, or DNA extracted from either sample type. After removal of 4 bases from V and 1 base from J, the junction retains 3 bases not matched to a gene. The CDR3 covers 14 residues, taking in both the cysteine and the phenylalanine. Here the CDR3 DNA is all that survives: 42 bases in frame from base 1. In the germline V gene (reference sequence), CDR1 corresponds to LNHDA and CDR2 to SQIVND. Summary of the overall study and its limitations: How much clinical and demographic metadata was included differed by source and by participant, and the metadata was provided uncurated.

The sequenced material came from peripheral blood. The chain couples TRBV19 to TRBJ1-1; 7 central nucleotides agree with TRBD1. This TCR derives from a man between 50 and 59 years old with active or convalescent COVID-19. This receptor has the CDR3 CASSTGQENTEAFF. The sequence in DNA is TGTGCCAGTAGTACCGGACAGGAGAACACTGAAGCTTTCTTT.